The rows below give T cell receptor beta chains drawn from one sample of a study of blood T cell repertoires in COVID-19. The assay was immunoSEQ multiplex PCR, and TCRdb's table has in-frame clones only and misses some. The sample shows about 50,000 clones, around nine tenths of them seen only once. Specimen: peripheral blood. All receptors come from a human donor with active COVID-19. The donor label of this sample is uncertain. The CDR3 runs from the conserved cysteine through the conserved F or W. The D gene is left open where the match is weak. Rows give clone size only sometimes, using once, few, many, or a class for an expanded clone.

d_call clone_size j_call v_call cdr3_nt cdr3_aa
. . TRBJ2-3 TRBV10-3 TGTGCCATCAGTGAGTCAACTGGCCGAGGAGATACGCAGTATTTT CAISESTGRGDTQYF
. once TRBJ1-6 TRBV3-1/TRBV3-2 TGTGCCAGCAGCCAAGAAACTTACAATTCACCCCTCCACTTT CASSQETYNSPLHF
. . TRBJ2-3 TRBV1 . CTSSLTGVGGGTDTQYF
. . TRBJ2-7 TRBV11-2 TGTGCCAGCAGCCCCCCGGGACTTGCAAGCTCCTACGAGCAGTACTTC CASSPPGLASSYEQYF
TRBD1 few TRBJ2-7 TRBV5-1 TGCGCCAGCAGCTTAGCAGGGGGCGACTACGAGCAGTACTTC CASSLAGGDYEQYF
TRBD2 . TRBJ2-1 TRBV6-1 TGTGCCAGCAGTGAACTAGCGGGGGGGTACAATGAGCAGTTCTTC CASSELAGGYNEQFF
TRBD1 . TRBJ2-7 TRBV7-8 TGTGCCAGCAGCTTCGGGACAGGGGGGTATGGCGAGCAGTACTTC CASSFGTGGYGEQYF
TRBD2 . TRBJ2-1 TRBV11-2 TGTGCCAGCAGCTCGACTAGCGGGAGGAGGAGCTCCTACAATGAGCAGTTCTTC CASSSTSGRRSSYNEQFF
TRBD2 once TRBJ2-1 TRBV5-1 TGCGCCAGCAGCTTCGGACAGGGGACTAGCGGTGAGCAGTTCTTC CASSFGQGTSGEQFF
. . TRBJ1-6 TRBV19 TGTGCCAGTAGGGAGAGGGTTAATTCACCCCTCCACTTT CASRERVNSPLHF
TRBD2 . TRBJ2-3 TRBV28 TGTGCCAGCCGGGGGTGGGCTAGCGGAGCAGATACGCAGTATTTT CASRGWASGADTQYF
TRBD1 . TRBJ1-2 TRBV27 TGTGCCAGCAGTTTACGACAGGGGGCTGGCTACACCTTC CASSLRQGAGYTF
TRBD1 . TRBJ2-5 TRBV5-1 TGCGCCAGCAGCCGAGGGACAGGGGAAGAGACCCAGTACTTC CASSRGTGEETQYF
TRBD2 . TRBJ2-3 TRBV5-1 TGCGCCAGCAGCTTGGAGGCTAGCGGGAGCCCAGATACGCAGTATTTT CASSLEASGSPDTQYF
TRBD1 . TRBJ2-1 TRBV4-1 TGCGCCAGCAGCCTTCGACCTTGGGACAGCCACAATGAGCAGTTCTTC CASSLRPWDSHNEQFF
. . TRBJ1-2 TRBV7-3 TGTGCCAGCAGCAGTCACGCAGGGTCGAGCTATGGCTACACCTTC CASSSHAGSSYGYTF
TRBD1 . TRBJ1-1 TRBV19 TGTGCCAGTAGTCTCCGACAGGGAAACACTGAAGCTTTCTTT CASSLRQGNTEAFF
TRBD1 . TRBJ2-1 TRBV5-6 TGTGCCAGCAGCTGGGACAGGGGGTACAGCCCGTTCTTC CASSWDRGYSPFF
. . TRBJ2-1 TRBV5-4 TGTGCCAGCAGCTCCGCCGGGAGCTCCTACAATGAGCAGTTCTTC CASSSAGSSYNEQFF
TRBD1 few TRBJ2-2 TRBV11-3 TGTGCCAGCAGCGAAGGGACAGTTAACACCGGGGAGCTGTTTTTT CASSEGTVNTGELFF
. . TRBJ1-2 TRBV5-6 TGTGCCAGCAGCCTCATCCAGGACTTCTATGGCTACACCTTC CASSLIQDFYGYTF
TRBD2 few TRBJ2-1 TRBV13 TGTGCCAGCAGGCCTACTAGCGGGATATCCTACAATGAGCAGTTCTTC CASRPTSGISYNEQFF
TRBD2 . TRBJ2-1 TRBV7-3 TGTGCCAGCAGCGCCCATAGCGGGCCTTACAATGAGCAGTTCTTC CASSAHSGPYNEQFF
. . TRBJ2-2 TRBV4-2 TGTGCCAGCAGCCCCGTAACGGGAAACACCGGGGAGCTGTTTTTT CASSPVTGNTGELFF
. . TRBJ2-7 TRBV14 TGTGCCAGCAGCCAAGATTTGGGGAGCGGCCGTCTCTACGAGCAGTACTTC CASSQDLGSGRLYEQYF
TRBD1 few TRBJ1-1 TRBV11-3 TGTGCCAGCAGCTTAGATTCTTGGACAGGGAACACTGAAGCTTTCTTT CASSLDSWTGNTEAFF
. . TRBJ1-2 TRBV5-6 TGTGCCAGCAGCATGACTCTCTACTATGGCTACACCTTC CASSMTLYYGYTF
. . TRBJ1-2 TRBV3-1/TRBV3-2 TGTGCCAGCAGCCTCTACCCCGGGAACGGCTACACCTTC CASSLYPGNGYTF
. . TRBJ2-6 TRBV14 TGTGCCAGCAGCCGAGACCCCTACTCTGGGGCCAACGTCCTGACTTTC CASSRDPYSGANVLTF